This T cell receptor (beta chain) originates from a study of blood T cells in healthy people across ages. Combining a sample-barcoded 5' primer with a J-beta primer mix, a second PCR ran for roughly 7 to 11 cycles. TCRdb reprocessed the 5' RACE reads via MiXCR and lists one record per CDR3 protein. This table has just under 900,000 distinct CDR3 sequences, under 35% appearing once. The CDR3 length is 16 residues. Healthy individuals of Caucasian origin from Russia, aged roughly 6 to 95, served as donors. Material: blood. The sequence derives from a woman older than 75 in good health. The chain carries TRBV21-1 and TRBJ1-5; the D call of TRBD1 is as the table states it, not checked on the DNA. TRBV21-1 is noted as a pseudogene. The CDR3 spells CASSSLWGGTHQPQHF. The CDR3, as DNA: TGTGCCAGCAGCTCCCTGTGGGGGGGGACGCATCAGCCCCAGCATTTT.